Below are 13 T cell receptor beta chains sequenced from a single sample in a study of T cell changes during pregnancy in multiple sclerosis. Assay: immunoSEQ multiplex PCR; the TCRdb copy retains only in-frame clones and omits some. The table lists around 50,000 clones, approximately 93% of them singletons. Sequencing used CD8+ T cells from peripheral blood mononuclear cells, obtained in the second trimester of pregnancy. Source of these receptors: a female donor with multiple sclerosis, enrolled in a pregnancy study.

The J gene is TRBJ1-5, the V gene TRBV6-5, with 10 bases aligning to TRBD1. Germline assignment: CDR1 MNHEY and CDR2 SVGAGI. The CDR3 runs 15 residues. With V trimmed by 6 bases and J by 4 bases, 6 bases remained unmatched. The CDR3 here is CASSPTGGTNQPQHF. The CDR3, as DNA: TGTGCCAGCAGCCCGACAGGGGGCACGAATCAGCCCCAGCATTTT.

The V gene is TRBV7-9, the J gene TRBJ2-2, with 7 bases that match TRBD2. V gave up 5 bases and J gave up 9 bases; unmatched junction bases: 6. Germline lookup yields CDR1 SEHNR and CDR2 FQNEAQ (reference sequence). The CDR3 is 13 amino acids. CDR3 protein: CASSPGGGRELFF. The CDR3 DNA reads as TGTGCCAGCAGCCCCGGCGGGGGTAGGGAGCTGTTTTTT.

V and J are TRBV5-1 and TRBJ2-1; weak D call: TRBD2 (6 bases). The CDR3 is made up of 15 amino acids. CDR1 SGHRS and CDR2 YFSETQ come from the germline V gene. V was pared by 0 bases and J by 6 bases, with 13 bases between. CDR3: CASSLAGTLFNEQFF. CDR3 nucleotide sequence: TGCGCCAGCAGCTTGGCCGGGACTTTATTCAATGAGCAGTTCTTC.

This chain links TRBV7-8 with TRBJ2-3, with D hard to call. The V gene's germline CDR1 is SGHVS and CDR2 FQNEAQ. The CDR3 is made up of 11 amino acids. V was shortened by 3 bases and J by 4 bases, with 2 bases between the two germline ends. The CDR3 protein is CASSFSDTQYF. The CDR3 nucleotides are TGTGCCAGCAGCTTCTCAGATACGCAGTATTTT.

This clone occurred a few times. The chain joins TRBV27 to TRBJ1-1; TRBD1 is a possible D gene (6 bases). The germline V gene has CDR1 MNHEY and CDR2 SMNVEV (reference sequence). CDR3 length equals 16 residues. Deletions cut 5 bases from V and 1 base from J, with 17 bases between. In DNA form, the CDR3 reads TGTGCCAGCAGTCTTTCTTGGGGGACACCGAACACTGAAGCTTTCTTT. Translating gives CASSLSWGTPNTEAFF.

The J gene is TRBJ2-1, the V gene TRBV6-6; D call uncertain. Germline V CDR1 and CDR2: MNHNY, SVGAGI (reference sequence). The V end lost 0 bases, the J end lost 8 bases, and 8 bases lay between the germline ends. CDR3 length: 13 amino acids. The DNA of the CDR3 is TGTGCCAGCAGTTACTCGACTGACCATGAGCAGTTCTTC. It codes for CASSYSTDHEQFF.

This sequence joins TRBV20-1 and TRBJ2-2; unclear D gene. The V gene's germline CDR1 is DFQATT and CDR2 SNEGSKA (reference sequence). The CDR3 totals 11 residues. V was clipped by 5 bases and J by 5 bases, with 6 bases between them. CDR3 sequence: CSAGQTGELFF. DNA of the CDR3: TGCAGTGCTGGCCAAACCGGGGAGCTGTTTTTT.

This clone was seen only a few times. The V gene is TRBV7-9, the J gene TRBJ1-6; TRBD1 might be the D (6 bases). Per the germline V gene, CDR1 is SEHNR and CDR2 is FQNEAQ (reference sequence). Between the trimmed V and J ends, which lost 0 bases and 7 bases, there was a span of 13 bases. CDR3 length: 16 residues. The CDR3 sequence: CASSLAPGAENSPLHF. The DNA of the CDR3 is TGTGCCAGCAGCTTAGCCCCAGGGGCTGAAAATTCACCCCTCCACTTT.

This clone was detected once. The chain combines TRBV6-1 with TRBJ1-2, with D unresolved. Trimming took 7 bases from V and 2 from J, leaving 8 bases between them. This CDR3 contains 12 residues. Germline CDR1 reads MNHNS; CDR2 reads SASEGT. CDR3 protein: CASIVTNYGYTF. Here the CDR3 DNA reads TGTGCCAGCATCGTGACAAACTATGGCTACACCTTC.

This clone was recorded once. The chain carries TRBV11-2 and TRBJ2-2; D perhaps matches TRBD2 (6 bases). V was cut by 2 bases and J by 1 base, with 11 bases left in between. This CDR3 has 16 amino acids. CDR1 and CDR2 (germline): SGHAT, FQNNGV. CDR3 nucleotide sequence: TGTGCCAGCAGCTTAATATTCGGGGGGAACACCGGGGAGCTGTTTTTT. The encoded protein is CASSLIFGGNTGELFF. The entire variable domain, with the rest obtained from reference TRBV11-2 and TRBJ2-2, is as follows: EAGVAQSPRYKIIEKRQSVAFWCNPISGHATLYWYQQILGQGPKLLIQFQNNGVVDDSQLPKDRFSAERLKGVDSTLKIQPAKLEDSAVYLCASSLIFGGNTGELFFGEGSRLTVL.

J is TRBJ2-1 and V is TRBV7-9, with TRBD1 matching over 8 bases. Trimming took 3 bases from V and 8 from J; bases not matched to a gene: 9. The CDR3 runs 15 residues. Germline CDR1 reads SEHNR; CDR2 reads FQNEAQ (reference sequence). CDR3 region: CASSLGPGGGDEQFF. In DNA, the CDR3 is TGTGCCAGCAGCTTGGGGCCAGGGGGCGGAGATGAGCAGTTCTTC.

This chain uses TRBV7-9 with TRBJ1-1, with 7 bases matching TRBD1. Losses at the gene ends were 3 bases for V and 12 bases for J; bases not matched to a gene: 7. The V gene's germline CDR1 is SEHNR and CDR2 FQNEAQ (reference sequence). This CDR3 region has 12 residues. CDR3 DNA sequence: TGTGCCAGCAGCTTCGACAGGGAGACAACTTTCTTT. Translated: CASSFDRETTFF.

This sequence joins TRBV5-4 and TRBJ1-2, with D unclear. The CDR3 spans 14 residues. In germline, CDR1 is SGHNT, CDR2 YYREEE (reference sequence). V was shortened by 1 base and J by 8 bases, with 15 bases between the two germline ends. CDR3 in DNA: TGTGCCAGCAGCTTGCGGGGTGATGGTCGAGGCTACACCTTC. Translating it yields CASSLRGDGRGYTF.